One and the same sample provided the 14 T cell receptor beta chains below, sequenced in a study of sequential checkpoint blockade in melanoma. Noted treatment: randomized to nivolumab then ipilimumab (arm A) or the reverse (arm B). Produced via immunoSEQ multiplex PCR; TCRdb's table is partial and in-frame only. The repertoire holds roughly 11,000 clones, with 69% as singletons. Sample: CD8+ T cells sorted from blood (inferred from file names), taken from a patient given nivolumab and ipilimumab in sequence. These receptors were collected from a human donor with melanoma.

The chain combines TRBV4-3 with TRBJ2-7, with TRBD2 matching over 7 bases. Trimming removed 1 base from V and 0 bases from J; junction bases left unmatched: 3. The CDR3 totals 15 residues. The germline V gene has CDR1 LGHNA and CDR2 YSLEER. The CDR3 spells CASSQGGGSSYEQYF. In DNA, the CDR3 is TGCGCCAGCAGCCAAGGCGGGGGTAGCTCCTACGAGCAGTACTTC.

A single count supports this clone. The genes are TRBV6-5 and TRBJ2-7; 7 positions agree with TRBD1. The CDR3 is 15 amino acids. CDR1 is MNHEY, CDR2 SVGAGI, per germline. V was clipped by 6 bases and J by 3 bases; unmatched bases: 11. CDR3 sequence reads: CASSYADREIYEQYF. The CDR3 DNA is TGTGCCAGCAGCTACGCCGACAGGGAGATCTACGAGCAGTACTTC.

This clone was detected a few times. The J gene is TRBJ2-7, the V gene TRBV19, with unresolved D. CDR1 is LNHDA, CDR2 SQIVND, per germline (reference sequence). The length of the CDR3 is 12 residues. With 6 bases removed from V and 4 bases from J, the gap between germline ends came to 10 bases. Here the CDR3 reads CASSGLMYEQYF. DNA for the CDR3: TGTGCCAGTAGCGGTCTTATGTACGAGCAGTACTTC.

The CDR3 DNA follows: TGTGCCAGCAGCCGCCCGGGACAGGGATCCTACGAGCAGTACTTC. Translated, it gives CASSRPGQGSYEQYF. This rearrangement joins TRBV28 to TRBJ2-7; TRBD1 aligns across 9 bases. Germline values: CDR1 MDHEN, CDR2 SYDVKM. J gave up 1 base and V 6 bases, and 7 bases lay outside the gene matches. This CDR3 has 15 residues.

This chain uses TRBV5-1 with TRBJ2-7; 10 positions match TRBD2. V gave up 2 bases and J gave up 3 bases; unmatched junction bases: 5. The germline V gene has CDR1 SGHRS and CDR2 YFSETQ. This CDR3 has 15 residues. The CDR3 loop is CASSLTGTSDYEQYF. CDR3 bases: TGCGCCAGCAGCTTAACCGGGACTAGCGACTACGAGCAGTACTTC.

The CDR3 bases are TGTGCCAGCAGTTATCTGCCGGCCTACGAGCAGTACTTC. Its translation is CASSYLPAYEQYF. The chain links TRBV6-5 to TRBJ2-7; D remains unclear. The V and J ends lost 3 bases and 2 bases respectively, with 8 bases between them. CDR3 length equals 13 residues. From germline, CDR1 is MNHEY and CDR2 SVGAGI.

This rearrangement joins TRBV27 to TRBJ1-2; tentative D call: TRBD1 (6 bases). The CDR3 spans 14 residues. Trimming removed 4 bases at V and 1 base at J, with 10 bases between. Germline V gives CDR1 MNHEY, CDR2 SMNVEV (reference sequence). CDR3 DNA sequence: TGTGCCAGCAGTTCCTGGGGGCTTAACTATGGCTACACCTTC. Its protein is CASSSWGLNYGYTF.

CDR3: CASSTSSGYNEQYF. The CDR3 DNA sequence: TGTGCCAGCAGTACCTCGTCCGGGTATAACGAGCAGTACTTC. This chain links TRBV6-6 with TRBJ2-5; D ambiguous. The J call may be faulty, since TRBJ2-7 better matches the DNA end. Germline CDR1 MNHNY, CDR2 SVGAGI (reference sequence). The CDR3 length is 14 residues.

This clone has only a few counts. CDR3 sequence (DNA): TGTGCCATCAGCCAGGGTTGGACGTACGAGCAGTACTTC. The encoded protein is CAISQGWTYEQYF. This rearrangement joins TRBV10-3 to TRBJ2-7; maybe TRBD1 (5 bases). The germline V gene encodes CDR1 ENHRY and CDR2 SYGVKD. V was shortened by 6 bases and J by 4 bases, with 13 bases between the two germline ends. The CDR3 is 13 residues long.

The genes are TRBV7-6 and TRBJ2-7; TRBD1 aligns across 9 bases. Trimming cost V 5 bases and J 5 bases; bases outside gene matches: 4. The length of the CDR3 is 13 residues. Germline V gene sequence: CDR1 SGHVS, CDR2 FNYEAQ. CDR3 residues: CASSPGTGHEQYF. The DNA of the CDR3 is TGTGCCAGCAGCCCCGGGACAGGGCACGAGCAGTACTTC. Using reference TRBV7-6 and TRBJ2-7 for the parts outside the CDR3, the full variable domain is GAGVSQSPRYKVTKRGQDVALRCDPISGHVSLYWYRQALGQGPEFLTYFNYEAQQDKSGLPNDRFSAERPEGSISTLTIQRTEQRDSAMYRCASSPGTGHEQYFGPGTRLTVT.

This clone was seen only a few times. The chain recombines TRBV28 with TRBJ1-2; D not certain. Trimming stripped 2 bases from V and 3 bases from J, with 22 bases between. Germline lookup yields CDR1 MDHEN and CDR2 SYDVKM. The CDR3 extends over 18 amino acids. CDR3 sequence: CASSLKILLVPRDYGYTF. In DNA form, the CDR3 reads TGTGCCAGCAGTTTAAAGATACTACTGGTTCCCCGAGACTATGGCTACACCTTC.

This chain uses TRBV28 with TRBJ2-7; 11 positions agree with TRBD1. With 7 bases clipped from V and 2 bases from J, the junction kept 4 bases outside the gene matches. The germline V gene encodes CDR1 MDHEN and CDR2 SYDVKM. The CDR3 is 14 amino acids. CDR3 sequence (DNA): TGTGCCAGCACCGGGACAGGGGGAACCTACGAGCAGTACTTC. It codes for CASTGTGGTYEQYF.

This clone has a single count. The rearrangement links TRBV11-2 to TRBJ1-6, with TRBD1 identical over 7 bases. The CDR3 has 18 amino acids. Germline lookup yields CDR1 SGHAT and CDR2 FQNNGV. Trimming at V came to 0 bases and at J to 0 bases, leaving 5 bases not matched to a gene. In DNA, the CDR3 is TGTGCCAGCAGCTTAGAGGGTTCAGGGGGCTCCTATAATTCACCCCTCCACTTT. This sequence encodes CASSLEGSGGSYNSPLHF.

This clone was found a few times. The chain recombines TRBV7-9 with TRBJ1-5; a possible D gene is TRBD1 (5 bases). Per the germline V gene, CDR1 is SEHNR and CDR2 is FQNEAQ (reference sequence). Trimming took off 6 bases at V and 7 bases at J, with 22 bases between the two ends. CDR3 length: 16 residues. The CDR3 region is CASSSRVIGDLQPQHF. The CDR3 nucleotides are TGTGCCAGCAGTTCCAGGGTTATTGGGGATCTCCAGCCCCAGCATTTT.